The next 11 T cell receptor beta chains were all read from a single sample in a study of breast tumors, draining lymph nodes, adjacent tissues. Samples came from axillary lymph nodes draining the breast cancer. MiXCR, run by TCRdb on the multiplex PCR reads, gives a single entry per CDR3 protein. Of about 200,000 distinct CDR3 sequences listed, over 25% were seen once; the top ten hold approximately 4.5%. What was sequenced was axillary lymph node tissue. The origin of the receptors is a female donor with breast cancer. Some clones in this sample may be carry-over from other donors' samples.

This clonotype appeared many times. The rearrangement uses TRBV19 and TRBJ1-5; weak D call: TRBD1 (5 bases). CDR3 length: 16 residues. Germline V lookup: CDR1 LNHDA, CDR2 SQIVND (reference sequence). V was shortened by 7 bases and J by 3 bases, with 19 bases between the two germline ends. The CDR3 coding sequence is TGTGCCAGTACCTCTGGGGGGGGTTGGAACAATCAGCCCCAGCATTTT. Amino acids: CASTSGGGWNNQPQHF.

This clonotype was seen ten or more times. The chain has TRBV11-2 and TRBJ2-7; TRBD1 aligns across 10 bases. CDR1 and CDR2 (germline): SGHAT, FQNNGV. V dropped 5 bases and J dropped 6; count of bases not matched to a gene: 4. The CDR3 loop spans 13 amino acids. CDR3 bases: TGTGCCAGCAGCCGGGACAGGGGAGTCGAGCAGTACTTC. It is translated as CASSRDRGVEQYF. Full variable domain (remainder filled in from reference TRBV11-2 and TRBJ2-7): EAGVAQSPRYKIIEKRQSVAFWCNPISGHATLYWYQQILGQGPKLLIQFQNNGVVDDSQLPKDRFSAERLKGVDSTLKIQPAKLEDSAVYLCASSRDRGVEQYFGPGTRLTVT.

As for this clonotype: This may be a read error, as it is one base from a much larger clone. The chain employs TRBV20-1 and TRBJ2-1, with a possible D match to TRBD2 (6 bases). Germline V gene lookup returns CDR1 DFQATT and CDR2 SNEGSKA (reference sequence). The CDR3 is 14 residues long. The CDR3 loop reads CSASLAGPYTEQFF. CDR3 nucleotide sequence: TGCAGTGCTAGCTTGGCGGGGCCCTACACTGAGCAGTTCTTC.

This clonotype was seen many times. This chain uses TRBV2 with TRBJ2-3, with TRBD1 matching 7 bases. Trimming cost V 4 bases and J 3 bases; bases outside gene matches: 4. From germline, CDR1 is SNHLY and CDR2 FYNNEI. CDR3 size: 14 residues. As DNA, the CDR3 is TGTGCCAGCAGTGCGCAGGGACAGACAGATACGCAGTATTTT. Translating gives CASSAQGQTDTQYF.

The rearrangement joins TRBV28 to TRBJ2-1, with 9 bases aligning to TRBD1. V shed 5 bases, J shed 4 bases, and the junction held 6 bases outside the gene matches. The length of the CDR3 is 15 residues. Germline CDR1 is MDHEN and CDR2 is SYDVKM. CDR3 coding DNA: TGTGCCAGCAGTACAAACAGGGGGCCATACAATGAGCAGTTCTTC. Translating gives CASSTNRGPYNEQFF.

This clonotype appeared many times. This sequence joins TRBV6-1 and TRBJ1-3; a weak D match, TRBD1 (6 bases). The CDR3 spans 16 residues. The V gene's germline CDR1 is MNHNS and CDR2 SASEGT. Trimming left V 2 bases short and J 3 bases short, with 14 bases between. This CDR3 reads CASSESPGARGNTIYF. Here the CDR3 DNA reads TGTGCCAGCAGTGAAAGCCCGGGGGCGCGTGGAAACACCATATATTTT.

The V and J genes are TRBV6-4 and TRBJ1-5; tentative D call: TRBD1 (5 bases). The ends were cut back, 1 base at V and 14 bases at J, with 15 bases in the middle. Germline CDR1 is MRHNA and CDR2 is SNTAGT. The CDR3 is 13 residues long. The CDR3 coding sequence is TGTGCCAGCAGTGACTTCGGACAAGAGCGCGAGCATTTT. Translated, it gives CASSDFGQEREHF.

The CDR3 DNA sequence: TGTGCCAGTAGTATATTGGGACAGGGCAATCAGCCCCAGCATTTT. Protein sequence: CASSILGQGNQPQHF. This chain links TRBV19 with TRBJ1-5; 8 bases match TRBD1. V shed 2 bases, J shed 2 bases, and the junction held 2 bases outside the gene matches. Germline V gene sequence: CDR1 LNHDA, CDR2 SQIVND (reference sequence). The CDR3 runs to 15 residues. The whole variable domain, remainder taken from reference TRBV19 and TRBJ1-5, is DGGITQSPKYLFRKEGQNVTLSCEQNLNHDAMYWYRQDPGQGLRLIYYSQIVNDFQKGDIAEGYSVSREKKESFPLTVTSAQKNPTAFYLCASSILGQGNQPQHFGDGTRLSIL.

The V gene is TRBV7-2, the J gene TRBJ1-2; no clear D. This CDR3 spans 13 amino acids. The germline V and J ends were trimmed by 2 bases and 8 bases, with 12 bases remaining between them. CDR1 and CDR2 (germline): SGHTA, FQGNSA. CDR3 bases: TGTGCCAGCAGCTTACCCCTAGCGGGCGGCTACACCTTC. Translating gives CASSLPLAGGYTF.

There are a few counts of this clonotype. One base away lies a much larger clone, so this may be a sequencing read error. The chain carries TRBV11-2 and TRBJ2-7; 8 bases fit TRBD2. J was trimmed by 2 bases and V by 2 bases; bases with no gene match: 5. The CDR3 is made up of 15 amino acids. Germline loops: CDR1 SGHAT, CDR2 FQNNGV. CDR3 sequence (DNA): TGTGCCAGCAGCTTAAGGCGGGAGGCGACCTACGAGCAGTACTTC. This translates into CASSLRREATYEQYF.

This clonotype was recorded at least ten times. The rearrangement uses TRBV20-1 and TRBJ2-7, with TRBD1 matching over 8 bases. The V and J ends lost 6 bases and 3 bases, in that order; junction bases with no gene match: 7. Germline CDR1 reads DFQATT; CDR2 reads SNEGSKA (reference sequence). This CDR3 spans 13 amino acids. CDR3 in amino acids: CSARTGSFYEQYF. The CDR3 bases are TGCAGTGCGAGGACAGGGAGTTTCTACGAGCAGTACTTC.